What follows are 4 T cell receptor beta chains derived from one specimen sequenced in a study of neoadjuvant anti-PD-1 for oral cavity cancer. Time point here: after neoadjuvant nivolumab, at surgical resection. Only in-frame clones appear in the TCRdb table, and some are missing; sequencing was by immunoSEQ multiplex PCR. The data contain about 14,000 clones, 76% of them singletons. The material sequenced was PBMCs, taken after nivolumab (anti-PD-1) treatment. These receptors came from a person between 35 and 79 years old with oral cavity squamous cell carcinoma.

CDR3 sequence: CASGLGRLGNSPLHF. The CDR3 DNA follows: TGTGCTAGTGGTTTGGGACGATTGGGGAATTCACCCCTCCACTTT. The chain recombines TRBV12-5 with TRBJ1-6; no clear D. The CDR3 consists of 15 residues. Germline V gene sequence: CDR1 LGHNT, CDR2 FRNRAP. V was clipped by 1 base and J by 7 bases, with 11 bases between them.

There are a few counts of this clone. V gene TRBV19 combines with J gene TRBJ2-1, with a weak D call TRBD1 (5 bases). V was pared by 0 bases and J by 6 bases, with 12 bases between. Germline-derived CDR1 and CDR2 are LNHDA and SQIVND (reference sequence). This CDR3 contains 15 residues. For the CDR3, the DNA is TGTGCCAGTAGTATAGATAATGGGGCCGGCAATGAGCAGTTCTTC. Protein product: CASSIDNGAGNEQFF.

The CDR3 sequence: CASSWTSTEDTGELFF. CDR3 sequence (DNA): TGCGCCAGCAGCTGGACTAGCACGGAGGACACCGGGGAGCTGTTTTTT. The chain couples TRBV5-1 to TRBJ2-2; 8 bases map to TRBD2. V dropped 3 bases and J dropped 3; count of bases not matched to a gene: 7. The germline CDR1 and CDR2 sequences are SGHRS and YFSETQ. This CDR3 contains 16 residues.

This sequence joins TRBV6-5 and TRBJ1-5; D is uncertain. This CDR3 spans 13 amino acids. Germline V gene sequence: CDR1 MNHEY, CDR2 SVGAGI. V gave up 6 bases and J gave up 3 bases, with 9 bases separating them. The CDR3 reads CASSPGPNQPQHF. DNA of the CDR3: TGTGCCAGCAGCCCCGGGCCCAATCAGCCCCAGCATTTT.